This T cell receptor beta chain is from a study of shared clonotypes between healthy human individuals. CD45RO-negative, CCR7-selected cells formed the naive CD8 fraction, which excluded terminally differentiated effector memory CD45RA+ cells. The protocol was immunoSEQ multiplex PCR, while the TCRdb copy is restricted to in-frame clones and leaves out a portion. The sample lists approximately 720,000 clones, just over 90% occurring once. The CDR3 is 11 residues long. The germline V gene has CDR1 SEHNR and CDR2 FQNEAQ (reference sequence). The ends were cut back, 3 bases at V and 9 bases at J, with 6 bases in the middle.

The sequence derives from a man under 40 in good health. The rearrangement links TRBV7-9 to TRBJ2-1, with unresolved D. Source material: naive CD8+ T cells sorted from blood. The CDR3 loop reads CASSLSVEQFF. CDR3 DNA: TGTGCCAGCAGCTTGAGCGTTGAGCAGTTCTTC.